The source of this TCR beta chain is a study of radiotherapy plus CTLA-4 blockade in lung cancer. Method: immunoSEQ multiplex PCR; TCRdb's copy keeps in-frame clones and lacks some. The table lists approximately 41,000 clones, roughly 75% of them singletons. The table lists this clone with a count of one. The length of the CDR3 is 17 residues. The germline V gene encodes CDR1 GTSNPN and CDR2 SVGIG (reference sequence). Trimming pared 3 bases from V and 0 bases from J, leaving 18 bases between. The source of this sequence is a human donor with non-small cell lung cancer who had stable disease on radiotherapy plus ipilimumab. The V gene is TRBV30, the J gene TRBJ2-1; D is perhaps TRBD2 (6 bases). Sequencing was performed on peripheral blood, taken from a patient treated with radiotherapy plus ipilimumab. The CDR3 bases are TGTGCCTGGAGAATCCTAGGGGCGGGGAGCTCCTACAATGAGCAGTTCTTC. This codes for CAWRILGAGSSYNEQFF.